A selection of T cell receptor beta chains follows, all from one sample in a study of shared clonotypes between healthy human individuals. Some clones are missing from TCRdb's copy, which holds only in-frame ones; the method was immunoSEQ multiplex PCR. Here the sample spans roughly 660,000 clones, roughly 87% being singletons. The sample consisted of memory CD8+ T cells from PBMCs. Receptors were obtained from a man aged 18 to 29 in good health. Some clones in this sample may be carry-over from other donors' samples. The CDR3 runs from the conserved cysteine through the conserved F or W. Each record gives: CDR3 DNA, CDR3 protein, D gene, V gene, J gene, clone size. The D gene is left open where the match is weak. Some rows mark clone size as missing; the rest say once, few, many or name a class of expanded clone.

cdr3_nt: TGTGCCTCCCGGGGGACGGGAGGGGCTTACGAGCAGTACTTC
cdr3_aa: CASRGTGGAYEQYF
d_call: TRBD2
v_call: TRBV28
j_call: TRBJ2-7
clone_size: NA

cdr3_nt: TGTGCCAGCAGTGAAGGGCCGGCCCCCTACGAGCAGTACTTC
cdr3_aa: CASSEGPAPYEQYF
d_call: NA
v_call: TRBV6-1
j_call: TRBJ2-7
clone_size: NA

cdr3_nt: TGCGCCAGCAGCCCCAGGGTTTTTGAGACCCAGTACTTC
cdr3_aa: CASSPRVFETQYF
d_call: NA
v_call: TRBV4-1
j_call: TRBJ2-5
clone_size: NA

cdr3_nt: TGTGCCAGCAGTTACAATAGAGCGGACCCCTACAATGAGCAGTTCTTC
cdr3_aa: CASSYNRADPYNEQFF
d_call: NA
v_call: TRBV6-5
j_call: TRBJ2-1
clone_size: NA

cdr3_nt: TGTGCCAGCAGCCCGGGCTGGGTGGGTGGCTACACCTTC
cdr3_aa: CASSPGWVGGYTF
d_call: NA
v_call: TRBV5-4
j_call: TRBJ1-2
clone_size: NA

cdr3_nt: TGTGCCAGCAGCTTAGAGGTAGGATACTACGAGCAGTACTTC
cdr3_aa: CASSLEVGYYEQYF
d_call: NA
v_call: TRBV11-2
j_call: TRBJ2-7
clone_size: NA

cdr3_nt: TGTGCCAGCAGTCCCAGGACGGGGGGAACGGGAGCTTTCTTT
cdr3_aa: CASSPRTGGTGAFF
d_call: NA
v_call: TRBV27
j_call: TRBJ1-1
clone_size: NA

cdr3_nt: TGTGCCAGCGTCCAACGGCCAGGGGGGACCTACGAGCAGTACTTC
cdr3_aa: CASVQRPGGTYEQYF
d_call: NA
v_call: TRBV27
j_call: TRBJ2-7
clone_size: NA

cdr3_nt: TGTGCCAGTAGTATACCCCGGCAGGGGGAGACCCAGTACTTC
cdr3_aa: CASSIPRQGETQYF
d_call: NA
v_call: TRBV19
j_call: TRBJ2-5
clone_size: NA

cdr3_nt: TGTGCCAGCAGTCCCTCGGTGGGGGGGGCAGATACGCAGTATTTT
cdr3_aa: CASSPSVGGADTQYF
d_call: TRBD2
v_call: TRBV6-4
j_call: TRBJ2-3
clone_size: NA

cdr3_nt: TGTGCCAGCAGTGCGGGACACTCGAACTACGAGCAGTACTTC
cdr3_aa: CASSAGHSNYEQYF
d_call: NA
v_call: TRBV2
j_call: TRBJ2-7
clone_size: NA

cdr3_nt: TGTGCCAGCACCCTTGCGGGCGGACCCGCTGATACGCAGTATTTT
cdr3_aa: CASTLAGGPADTQYF
d_call: NA
v_call: TRBV6-1
j_call: TRBJ2-3
clone_size: NA

cdr3_nt: TGTGCCAGCAGCTTAGGCGGAGAGGAGCAGTTCTTC
cdr3_aa: CASSLGGEEQFF
d_call: NA
v_call: TRBV11-2
j_call: TRBJ2-1
clone_size: NA

cdr3_nt: TGTGCCAGCAGCTTAGCGCAACCTAGCGCAAGGGTCTCCGAGCAGTACTTC
cdr3_aa: CASSLAQPSARVSEQYF
d_call: NA
v_call: TRBV7-8
j_call: TRBJ2-7
clone_size: once

cdr3_nt: TGTGCCAGCAGCTTTTCGAGCGCCCAGAGGTACAATGAGCAGTTCTTC
cdr3_aa: CASSFSSAQRYNEQFF
d_call: NA
v_call: TRBV7-9
j_call: TRBJ2-1
clone_size: NA

cdr3_nt: TGTGCCAGCAGTCCCCTTTTGGACACCGCCTACGAGCAGTACTTC
cdr3_aa: CASSPLLDTAYEQYF
d_call: NA
v_call: TRBV28
j_call: TRBJ2-7
clone_size: NA

cdr3_nt: TGTGCCAGTACCAACCCACCGACAAGCCGCACTGAAGCTTTCTTT
cdr3_aa: CASTNPPTSRTEAFF
d_call: NA
v_call: TRBV19
j_call: TRBJ1-1
clone_size: NA

cdr3_nt: TGTGCCACCAGCATATTCTACGGGGCGGAGGAAACCTACGAGCAGTACTTC
cdr3_aa: CATSIFYGAEETYEQYF
d_call: NA
v_call: TRBV15
j_call: TRBJ2-7
clone_size: NA

cdr3_nt: TGTGCCAGCAGTAACAGGGTCCGAATGCCCCAGCATTTT
cdr3_aa: CASSNRVRMPQHF
d_call: NA
v_call: TRBV27
j_call: TRBJ1-5
clone_size: NA

cdr3_nt: TGTGCCAGCAGTTTCATCATACGACAGGGACCAAATCCATCCTCTGGAAACACCATATATTTT
cdr3_aa: CASSFIIRQGPNPSSGNTIYF
d_call: TRBD1
v_call: TRBV28
j_call: TRBJ1-3
clone_size: NA

cdr3_nt: TGCGCCAGCAGCCAAGGCCGGGCTAGCGGGACCGGGGAGCTGTTTTTT
cdr3_aa: CASSQGRASGTGELFF
d_call: TRBD2
v_call: TRBV4-3
j_call: TRBJ2-2
clone_size: NA

cdr3_nt: TGTGCCAGCAGCCAAGGGCCCTACGAGCAGTACTTC
cdr3_aa: CASSQGPYEQYF
d_call: NA
v_call: TRBV11-2
j_call: TRBJ2-7
clone_size: NA

cdr3_nt: TGTGCCAGCTCACCGACCCTCCAGGATGAAGCTTTCTTT
cdr3_aa: CASSPTLQDEAFF
d_call: NA
v_call: TRBV18
j_call: TRBJ1-1
clone_size: NA

cdr3_nt: TGTGCCAGTAGTATAGGCCCGACCACAGATACGCAGTATTTT
cdr3_aa: CASSIGPTTDTQYF
d_call: NA
v_call: TRBV19
j_call: TRBJ2-3
clone_size: NA

cdr3_nt: TGTGCCAGCAGTCCCACGCCGTACTATGGCTACACCTTC
cdr3_aa: CASSPTPYYGYTF
d_call: NA
v_call: TRBV28
j_call: TRBJ1-2
clone_size: NA

cdr3_nt: TGCAGCGTTGAAAGCGGGGGCAGGGCCGGGGAGCTGTTTTTT
cdr3_aa: CSVESGGRAGELFF
d_call: TRBD2
v_call: TRBV29-1
j_call: TRBJ2-2
clone_size: NA

cdr3_nt: TGTGCCAGCAGCTTGGGACAGATAGGGCGGTACGAGCAGTACTTC
cdr3_aa: CASSLGQIGRYEQYF
d_call: TRBD1
v_call: TRBV7-9
j_call: TRBJ2-7
clone_size: NA

cdr3_nt: TGTGCCAGCAGCGGTGACAGGGGCAGACTCCGGGACACTGAAGCTTTCTTT
cdr3_aa: CASSGDRGRLRDTEAFF
d_call: TRBD1
v_call: TRBV7-9
j_call: TRBJ1-1
clone_size: NA

cdr3_nt: TGCAGCGTTGCCGGGACTAGACTCTACAATGAGCAGTTCTTC
cdr3_aa: CSVAGTRLYNEQFF
d_call: TRBD2
v_call: TRBV29-1
j_call: TRBJ2-1
clone_size: NA

cdr3_nt: TGTGCCAGCAGCTTAGTAGGGCCGGACACTGAAGCTTTCTTT
cdr3_aa: CASSLVGPDTEAFF
d_call: NA
v_call: TRBV7-9
j_call: TRBJ1-1
clone_size: few

cdr3_nt: TGTGCCAGCAGCCAAGTTACTAGCGGGAGAGGGTACGAGCAGTACTTC
cdr3_aa: CASSQVTSGRGYEQYF
d_call: TRBD2
v_call: TRBV4-2
j_call: TRBJ2-7
clone_size: NA

cdr3_nt: TGTGCCAGCAGTCCACCCGGACTAGCGGGGTTCGACGAGCAGTACTTC
cdr3_aa: CASSPPGLAGFDEQYF
d_call: TRBD2
v_call: TRBV27
j_call: TRBJ2-7
clone_size: NA

cdr3_nt: TGTGCCAGCGCAGGGGCCCTGGCTACCTACTACAATGAGCAGTTCTTC
cdr3_aa: CASAGALATYYNEQFF
d_call: NA
v_call: TRBV11-2
j_call: TRBJ2-1
clone_size: NA

cdr3_nt: TGTGCCACCAGGGGGCGAATTGAAGCCGGGGAGCTGTTTTTT
cdr3_aa: CATRGRIEAGELFF
d_call: TRBD1
v_call: TRBV6-1
j_call: TRBJ2-2
clone_size: NA

cdr3_nt: TGCAGCGTTGATTTGGATTTTCAGCAGGGGGGGACCGGGGAGCTGTTTTTT
cdr3_aa: CSVDLDFQQGGTGELFF
d_call: NA
v_call: TRBV29-1
j_call: TRBJ2-2
clone_size: NA

cdr3_nt: TGTGCCAGCAGCCCGAATTTTAGGGCCACCTACGAGCAGTACTTC
cdr3_aa: CASSPNFRATYEQYF
d_call: NA
v_call: TRBV7-8
j_call: TRBJ2-7
clone_size: NA

cdr3_nt: TGCGCCAGCAGCTTGGAACCGGGAAGCTCCTACGAGCAGTACTTC
cdr3_aa: CASSLEPGSSYEQYF
d_call: NA
v_call: TRBV5-1
j_call: TRBJ2-7
clone_size: NA

cdr3_nt: TGTGCCAGCAGCCTATACAGTCTAGAACAAGAGACCCAGTACTTC
cdr3_aa: CASSLYSLEQETQYF
d_call: NA
v_call: TRBV5-6
j_call: TRBJ2-5
clone_size: NA

cdr3_nt: TGTGCCAGCAGCTTGGACAGGGAAAATTCACCCCTCCACTTT
cdr3_aa: CASSLDRENSPLHF
d_call: NA
v_call: TRBV5-6
j_call: TRBJ1-6
clone_size: NA

cdr3_nt: TGTGCCAGCAGTTTACCGACCTCAACAGATACGCAGTATTTT
cdr3_aa: CASSLPTSTDTQYF
d_call: NA
v_call: TRBV27
j_call: TRBJ2-3
clone_size: once

cdr3_nt: TGTGCCAGCAGTTTACGGACAGGGGGCGTACATACGCAGTATTTT
cdr3_aa: CASSLRTGGVHTQYF
d_call: TRBD1
v_call: TRBV28
j_call: TRBJ2-3
clone_size: NA

cdr3_nt: TGTGCCAGCAGTTTTCTGGTTGGGCTCGGGACAGGGGGCGAGCAGTACTTC
cdr3_aa: CASSFLVGLGTGGEQYF
d_call: TRBD1
v_call: TRBV27
j_call: TRBJ2-7
clone_size: NA

cdr3_nt: TGTGCCAGCAGCTTAGGGGGAGGACGGAACGAGCAGTACTTC
cdr3_aa: CASSLGGGRNEQYF
d_call: NA
v_call: TRBV7-3
j_call: TRBJ2-7
clone_size: few

cdr3_nt: TGTGCCAGCAGCCAAGGAGGGCTAGCGGGGAGACGATACACAGATACGCAGTATTTT
cdr3_aa: CASSQGGLAGRRYTDTQYF
d_call: TRBD2
v_call: TRBV14
j_call: TRBJ2-3
clone_size: few